The source of this T cell receptor beta chain is a study of shared clonotypes between healthy human individuals (TCRdb year 2020). Looking at the study overall: The cohort included a few men and a couple of women between 18 and 49 years of age. Per donor, three plates each were used for CD4 naive and CD4 memory, two for CD8 naive, and one for CD8 memory. The study deeply sequenced blood TCR repertoires of 5 or 6 healthy adults to estimate repertoire size and the extent of clonotype sharing between individuals. Libraries were prepared and TCR repertoires were sequenced by different laboratories using diverse techniques, in order to increase sequencing depth and limit assay-specific biases. Between about 0.9 and 9 billion PBMCs per donor were obtained by leukapheresis.

This clone was counted a single time. Its antigen is unknown. No much larger clone exists at a distance of one base, and base qualities are not known. Using the deep immunoSEQ assay, TCR CDR3 regions were amplified from genomic DNA by multiplex PCR. Genomic DNA extracted from each cell subset was distributed evenly over all wells of several immunoSEQ 96-well plates, and each plate served as one replicate. For sorted subsets, approximately 190 ng of genomic DNA, equivalent to around 30,000 T cell genomes, went into each replicate PCR. Purified libraries were quantified with a Qubit 3.0 fluorometer, sized on a Bioanalyzer 2100, and re-quantified with the KAPA Library Quantification kit. Every immunoSEQ 96-well plate was sequenced on a separate single-read 150-cycle Illumina NextSeq 550 flow cell. The published analysis was carried out like this. Because only junctional sequences without quality scores were contained in the immunoSEQ output, filtering matching that applied to full-length reads could not be performed. To assign V/J genes and CDR3, sequences were annotated using PyIR, a Python wrapper for IgBLAST v1.9, with IMGT germline references. Any read was removed if the V/J assignment was weak (E-value above 1e-6), the CDR3 was missing, or the read contained stop codons, out-of-frame junctions, or ambiguous translated residues. A V3J clonotype was defined by an identical inferred V gene, J gene, and CDR3 amino acid sequence. The percentage overlap between two repertoires was calculated by dividing the number of shared unique clonotypes by the size of the smaller repertoire. Repertoire richness was assessed with RTK rarefaction, the Chao1 estimator, and Recon v2.1 estimates of unobserved clonotypes. Generation probabilities were computed with OLGA for all TCRbeta clonotypes obtained by the gDNA method from several donors. In TCRdb, the immuneACCESS table is reduced to in-frame sequences with V and J assigned. These tables do not hold every clone; where another copy was compared, an unresolved V gene accounts for under half, and the others remain unexplained. Clonal size and the V and J genes are those of that table, whereas D and trimming came from the DNA. The sample table holds hundreds of thousands of clones, of which 90% to 97% were seen once. Of the sample, about 0.054% is held by the ten largest clones.

Study-level results and caveats: Based on pairwise subsampling, the degree of clonotype sharing among donors was expected to be affected by sequencing depth. Incomplete sequencing was indicated by rarefaction of sorted-subset datasets, despite the large sequencing depth. Across four donors, around 5% of naive CD4, 3% to 3.5% of naive CD8, roughly 2.2% of memory CD4, and approximately 0.4% of memory CD8 clonotypes were shared. Naive subsets generally had larger estimated clonotype richness than memory subsets. Higher generation probabilities were observed for clonotypes shared by all four sorted-subset donors than for non-shared clonotypes. Because the study included a small number of donors, the genetic and exposure-history diversity represented was limited. Sampling was restricted to blood, and TCR repertoires in tissues likely differ from the TCR repertoires found in blood.

The germline V gene yields KGHSH for CDR1 and LQKENI for CDR2. V gives up 2 bases and J gives up 4 bases, and the segment between their germline ends measures 11 bases. Measured from the cysteine to the phenylalanine, the CDR3 is 14 residues long. Only CDR3 DNA is held: 42 bases, read in frame from base 1. The donors were healthy, HIV-negative adults who had no recently reported acute infections or vaccinations. Only Caucasian adults living in Nashville, Tennessee, USA were represented among the donors. CD4+ T cells were enriched through magnetic negative selection, after which naive cells were positively selected on CD45RA and the remaining negative fraction served as the memory subset. Blood was obtained by leukapheresis, after which PBMCs were separated by Ficoll-Histopaque density gradient centrifugation and cryopreserved in liquid nitrogen vapor phase. Purity and quantity of every magnetically sorted T cell population were checked by analytical flow cytometry. Each sorted fraction had its genomic DNA isolated and then quantified by UV absorbance on a Nanodrop 2000c.

This receptor chain uses TRBV18 and TRBJ1-2; the D gene cannot be resolved reliably. The material sequenced was naive CD4+ T cells sorted from blood. What this sample's cell subset or site label stands for: CD45RA+ positively selected. This TCR was recovered from a woman aged 25 to 39 in good health. In nucleotide form, the sequence is TGTGCCAGCTCACCAATCCCAGGAACCTATGGCTACACCTTC. Its protein product is CASSPIPGTYGYTF.